This TCR beta chain originates from a study of tumor and adjacent non-tumor tissue in lung cancer. Overall study: Around 4.5 million productive TCRbeta reads were obtained per sample on average. General study points: Tumor tissue had significantly higher TCR diversity than normal lung. Shorter survival was associated with higher TCR diversity in tumors. In normal lung, the top 100 clones were significantly more dominant than in tumor.

This clonotype was observed a few times. The antigen is unknown. Sequence at one end of the junction differs from germline and may be a read error. Germline values: CDR1 SGHNT, CDR2 YENEEA. This CDR3 comprises 14 residues. TCRbeta libraries were built with three rounds of nested PCR, modified from ARM-PCR. TCRdb used MiXCR to reprocess the multiplex PCR reads, holding one entry per CDR3 protein. The sample lists about 67,000 distinct CDR3 sequences, about 77% occurring once. No cell sorting was done before RNA was extracted from the tissue. Distant lung tissue was collected more than 3 cm away from the tumor edge.

This sequence was found in a man in his 60s with non-small cell lung cancer. The genes are TRBV11-3 and TRBJ2-2; D ambiguous. The sample was distant non-tumor lung tissue. CDR3: CASSIIPKTGELFF. Here the CDR3 DNA reads TGTGCCAGCAGCATAATTCCGAAGACCGGGGAGCTGTTTTTT.